A selection of T cell receptor beta chains follows, all from one sample in a study of response to subunit inactivated influenza vaccine. TCRdb redid the calling of the RT-PCR reads with MiXCR, one entry per CDR3 protein. The sample shows 450,000 to 600,000 distinct CDR3 sequences, approximately 15% of them seen only once. The sequences come from CD4+ T cells sorted from PBMCs, collected 23 to 25 months after vaccination. These receptors were obtained from a man between 50 and 75 years old who received an inactivated influenza vaccine. Both conserved end residues are part of each CDR3. Fields, in order: D gene, clone size, V gene, J gene, CDR3 DNA, CDR3 protein. D genes are given only for firm matches. A clone size is listed for some rows: how often the clone was seen (once, few, many), or a class if it is expanded.

-	few	TRBV5-5	TRBJ2-1	TGTGCCAGCAGCTTGCGCATTTCCTACAATGAGCAGTTCTTC	CASSLRISYNEQFF
-	few	TRBV12-3/TRBV12-4	TRBJ2-1	TGTGCCAGCAGTCTCACCGGGACATTGTACAATGAGCAGTTCTTC	CASSLTGTLYNEQFF
TRBD1	-	TRBV20-1	TRBJ1-6	TGCAGTGCTAGAGATAACGGACAAGGGACAGATTCACCCCTCCACTTT	CSARDNGQGTDSPLHF
-	-	TRBV18	TRBJ1-1	TGTGCCAGCTCACCACAGGGCGGCAAGAACACTGAAGCTTTCTTT	CASSPQGGKNTEAFF
-	-	TRBV7-2	TRBJ2-6	TGTGCCAGCAGCTTCTCAGGTGGGGCCAACGTCCTGACTTTC	CASSFSGGANVLTF
-	many	TRBV5-1	TRBJ1-2	TGCGCCAGCAGCTTTGAAATAGGGCAGGGGCACACCTTC	CASSFEIGQGHTF
TRBD1	few	TRBV12-3/TRBV12-4	TRBJ2-3	TGTGCCAGCAGGGAAACAGGGGGTACCACAGATACGCAGTATTTT	CASRETGGTTDTQYF
TRBD2	-	TRBV9	TRBJ2-3	TGTGCCAGCAGCGTAGATAATAGCGGGAGCACAGATACGCAGTATTTT	CASSVDNSGSTDTQYF
-	few	TRBV30	TRBJ2-2	TGTGCCTGGATTAGCCACGGGGAGCTGTTTTTT	CAWISHGELFF
TRBD2	-	TRBV10-3	TRBJ2-1	TGTGCCACCCGGGGAGGGCAGGCTTACAATGAGCAGTTCTTC	CATRGGQAYNEQFF
-	few	TRBV20-1	TRBJ1-2	TGCAGTGCTAGACCGAATTCGGGGCGGCAATATGGCTACACCTTC	CSARPNSGRQYGYTF
TRBD2	few	TRBV5-6	TRBJ2-7	TGTGCCAGCAGCTGGGGGGGACTAGCGGGAAATTACGAGCAGTACTTC	CASSWGGLAGNYEQYF
-	few	TRBV3-1	TRBJ2-1	TGTGCCAGTAGAGAGGGGGGCCCTTACAATGAGCAGTTCTTC	CASREGGPYNEQFF
TRBD2	-	TRBV5-1	TRBJ2-5	TGCGCCAGCAGCTGGGTAGCGGGCCCTCAAGAGACCCAGTACTTC	CASSWVAGPQETQYF
TRBD2	-	TRBV6-2/TRBV6-3	TRBJ2-2	TGTGCCAGCAGGGAGACTAGCGCCGGGGAGCTGTTTTTT	CASRETSAGELFF
TRBD2	-	TRBV5-1	TRBJ2-3	TGCGCCACCATGGCGGGGGGGAACACAGATACGCAGTATTTT	CATMAGGNTDTQYF
-	many	TRBV5-1	TRBJ1-2	TGCGCCAGCAGCCCGACCGGGCGGAACTATGGCTACACCTTC	CASSPTGRNYGYTF
-	few	TRBV4-3	TRBJ2-7	TGCGCCAGCAGCCAAGGCCTTCGACCCGGGACAACCCGACACGAGCAGTACTTC	CASSQGLRPGTTRHEQYF
TRBD1	few	TRBV6-1	TRBJ1-2	TGTGCCAGCAGTGGGACAGGGAACTATGGCTACACCTTC	CASSGTGNYGYTF
TRBD1	few	TRBV4-1	TRBJ2-2	TGCGCCAGCAGCCAAAATCCACAGGGGATCGGGGAGCTGTTTTTT	CASSQNPQGIGELFF
-	once	TRBV5-1	TRBJ2-1	TGCGCCAGCAGCTTGAGTCCTAGAGGGGGTGGAAATGAGCAGTTCTTC	CASSLSPRGGGNEQFF
TRBD1	few	TRBV28	TRBJ1-4	TGTGCCAGCAGCCGCCGGACAGGGAAGGGGGGGTCTGCAACTAATGAAAAACTGTTTTTT	CASSRRTGKGGSATNEKLFF
-	-	TRBV28	TRBJ1-6	TGTGCCAGCAGTTCCGGGCCTCGTAATTCACCCCTCCACTTT	CASSSGPRNSPLHF
TRBD1	-	TRBV7-9	TRBJ2-3	TGTGCCAGCAGCTCCGACAGGGTTGGGGATACGCAGTATTTT	CASSSDRVGDTQYF
-	few	TRBV5-1	TRBJ1-1	TGCGCCAGCAGCTTGGTAGCAGCGAACACTGAAGCTTTCTTT	CASSLVAANTEAFF
-	-	TRBV10-1	TRBJ1-5	TGCGCCAGCAGTAGCCCACACCGGGACCATCGGCTAATATTTTGCAATCAGCCCCAGCATTTT	CASSSPHRDHRLIFCNQPQHF
-	-	TRBV29-1	TRBJ2-7	TGCAGCGTTGGTTCCAGGAGCTCCTACGAGCAGTACTTC	CSVGSRSSYEQYF
-	few	TRBV28	TRBJ1-5	TGTGCCAGCAGTTCTCCAAACCGACATAACAATCAGCCCCAGCATTTT	CASSSPNRHNNQPQHF